The 25 T cell receptor beta chains below come from one sample, sequenced in a study of T cell responses to AZD1222 COVID-19 vaccine. TCRdb's copy holds only in-frame clones and misses some; the assay was immunoSEQ multiplex PCR. Among 95,000 to 150,000 clones listed, approximately 90% were seen once. Sequences were derived from peripheral blood, sampled on day 0 of AZD1222 vaccination. These receptors all stem from an adult in good health.

The count of this clone is one. This chain connects TRBV24-1 to TRBJ2-1; 9 nucleotides agree with TRBD2. The CDR3 is 15 residues long. CDR1 and CDR2 (germline): KGHDR, SFDVKD. The V segment lost 1 base and the J segment 8 bases; nucleotides outside the gene matches: 5. DNA for the CDR3: TGTGCCACCAGTGATTTTTCCCTAGCGGGATATGAGCAGTTCTTC. Residues: CATSDFSLAGYEQFF.

V gene TRBV7-9 combines with J gene TRBJ2-7, with a possible D match to TRBD2 (5 bases). The CDR3 is 16 residues long. CDR1 SEHNR and CDR2 FQNEAQ come from the germline V gene (reference sequence). V was trimmed by 5 bases and J by 3 bases, leaving 20 bases between them. CDR3 residues: CASSPRFGPGFYEQYF. CDR3 DNA: TGTGCCAGCAGCCCCCGTTTCGGGCCGGGATTCTACGAGCAGTACTTC.

The J gene is TRBJ2-3, the V gene TRBV7-2; D is uncertain. CDR3 length: 15 residues. V was clipped by 1 base and J by 0 bases, with 8 bases between them. CDR1 and CDR2 from the germline V gene are SGHTA and FQGNSA. CDR3 sequence reads: CASSLVASSTDTQYF. In DNA, the CDR3 is TGTGCCAGCAGCTTAGTTGCGTCGAGCACAGATACGCAGTATTTT. The full variable domain, in which reference TRBV7-2 and TRBJ2-3 provide the parts outside the CDR3, is GAGVSQSPSNKVTEKGKDVELRCDPISGHTALYWYRQSLGQGLEFLIYFQGNSAPDKSGLPSDRFSAERTGGSVSTLTIQRTQQEDSAVYLCASSLVASSTDTQYFGPGTRLTVL.

Only one count was recorded for this clone. V is TRBV19 and J is TRBJ2-3, with 9 bases aligning to TRBD2. This CDR3 is built from 15 residues. V was clipped by 8 bases and J by 2 bases; unmatched bases: 8. Germline assignment: CDR1 LNHDA and CDR2 SQIVND (reference sequence). The CDR3 here is CASRLLAGLTDTQYF. CDR3 nucleotides: TGTGCCAGTCGCCTTCTAGCGGGACTCACAGATACGCAGTATTTT.

J is TRBJ2-3 and V is TRBV5-8; tentatively, D is TRBD1 (5 bases). The germline gives CDR1 SGHTS, CDR2 YDEGEE. The CDR3 contains 16 residues. V lost 2 bases to trimming and J lost 7 bases, with 20 bases between them. CDR3 coding DNA: TGTGCCAGCAGCTTCCCCCTCGGCAGGGCCGAATATACGCAGTATTTT. The encoded protein is CASSFPLGRAEYTQYF.

The chain has TRBV2 and TRBJ2-1, with D perhaps matching TRBD1 (5 bases). V was shortened by 4 bases and J by 1 base, with 8 bases between the two germline ends. This CDR3 is built from 14 residues. Germline CDR1 and CDR2: SNHLY and FYNNEI. CDR3 sequence reads: CASSVGRSYNEQFF. The CDR3 nucleotides read TGTGCCAGCAGTGTGGGGCGGTCCTACAATGAGCAGTTCTTC.

The chain combines TRBV9 with TRBJ2-7, with D perhaps assigned TRBD1 or TRBD2 (5 bases each). The CDR3 has 14 amino acids. The germline V gene encodes CDR1 SGDLS and CDR2 YYNGEE. Deletions cut 3 bases from V and 2 bases from J, with 12 bases between. The CDR3 nucleotides read TGTGCCAGCAGCGCGGGACCGTACCCCTACGAGCAGTACTTC. Translated, it gives CASSAGPYPYEQYF.

J is TRBJ2-7 and V is TRBV6-1; maybe TRBD1 (6 bases). The CDR3 spans 14 residues. Germline CDR1 reads MNHNS; CDR2 reads SASEGT. The V end lost 0 bases, the J end lost 3 bases, and 9 bases lay between the germline ends. The CDR3 region is CASSEAGTLYEQYF. The CDR3 nucleotides are TGTGCCAGCAGTGAAGCAGGGACACTCTACGAGCAGTACTTC.

This clone was recorded a few times. The CDR3 here is CASSALTGGLGEAFF. CDR3 bases: TGTGCCAGCAGTGCCCTCACGGGGGGCTTAGGTGAAGCTTTCTTT. The chain links TRBV2 to TRBJ1-1; D perhaps matches TRBD1 (6 bases). Trimming removed 4 bases from V and 7 bases from J, with 19 bases in between. The germline V gene has CDR1 SNHLY and CDR2 FYNNEI. The CDR3 has 15 amino acids.

The J gene is TRBJ2-5, the V gene TRBV5-1; the match to TRBD1 covers 7 bases. V lost 7 bases, J lost 1 base, and 4 bases stayed unmatched. The CDR3 is 13 amino acids. Per germline, CDR1 SGHRS and CDR2 YFSETQ. CDR3 amino acids: CASYRGLQETQYF. CDR3 nucleotide sequence: TGCGCCAGCTACAGGGGCCTCCAAGAGACCCAGTACTTC.

This clone has just one count. The J gene is TRBJ2-2, the V gene TRBV15; D unresolved. Germline-derived CDR1 and CDR2 are LNHNV and YYDKDF (reference sequence). This CDR3 contains 13 residues. The ends were cut back, 0 bases at V and 6 bases at J, with 5 bases in the middle. The CDR3 DNA sequence: TGTGCCACCAGCAGAGAGGGCCCCGGGGAGCTGTTTTTT. Translating it yields CATSREGPGELFF.

The gene calls are TRBV3-1 (or the pseudogene TRBV3-2) and TRBJ2-7, with 7 bases matching TRBD1. Unmatched junction bases numbered 6, after V lost 0 bases and J lost 4 bases. Germline V gene sequence: CDR1 LGHDT, CDR2 YNNKEL (reference sequence). This CDR3 comprises 15 residues. CDR3: CASSQDPGQRYEQYF. DNA of the CDR3: TGTGCCAGCAGCCAAGATCCGGGACAGCGATACGAGCAGTACTTC.

The CDR3 reads CASSLVETSGSGSYNEQFF. The CDR3 bases are TGTGCCAGCAGCTTAGTTGAGACTAGCGGGAGTGGCTCCTACAATGAGCAGTTCTTC. V is TRBV7-6 and J is TRBJ2-1, with 12 bases aligning to TRBD2. V trimming: 1 base; J trimming: 0 bases; junction bases outside the gene matches: 7. The germline V gene has CDR1 SGHVS and CDR2 FNYEAQ. This CDR3 region has 19 residues.

This chain connects TRBV18 to TRBJ1-1; a weak D match, TRBD1 (6 bases). CDR3 size: 13 residues. The germline CDR1 and CDR2 sequences are KGHSH and LQKENI. The V end lost 4 bases, the J end lost 6 bases, and 12 bases lay between the germline ends. CDR3 sequence (DNA): TGTGCCAGCTCACAGACAAAGGGGGCTGAAGCTTTCTTT. Residues: CASSQTKGAEAFF.

CDR3 amino acids: CASSLGQGVRTQPQHF. DNA for the CDR3: TGTGCCAGCAGCCTGGGACAGGGTGTTCGTACCCAGCCCCAGCATTTT. This chain links TRBV28 with TRBJ1-5, with 9 bases fitting TRBD1. V was pared by 6 bases and J by 7 bases, with 13 bases of the junction left unmatched. There are 16 residues in the CDR3. Germline lookup yields CDR1 MDHEN and CDR2 SYDVKM.

The chain joins TRBV2 to TRBJ2-7, with D possibly being TRBD1 or TRBD2 (5 bases each). V lost 5 bases, J lost 5 bases, and 16 bases lay in between. The germline gives CDR1 SNHLY, CDR2 FYNNEI. CDR3 length: 14 amino acids. Here the CDR3 reads CASSLDTGIHEQYF. CDR3 DNA sequence: TGTGCCAGCAGTTTGGACACGGGGATCCACGAGCAGTACTTC. Complete variable domain (other parts from reference TRBV2 and TRBJ2-7): EPEVTQTPSHQVTQMGQEVILRCVPISNHLYFYWYRQILGQKVEFLVSFYNNEISEKSEIFDDQFSVERPDGSNFTLKIRSTKLEDSAMYFCASSLDTGIHEQYFGPGTRLTVT.

This clone appeared a few times. The chain carries TRBV28 and TRBJ2-1; 9 bases are shared with TRBD2. Germline loops: CDR1 MDHEN, CDR2 SYDVKM. The J segment lost 8 bases and the V segment lost 6 bases, leaving 14 bases of the junction unmatched. The CDR3 runs to 16 residues. Written as DNA, the CDR3 is TGTGCCAGCAGGACTCAAATGAAAGCGGGAGGTCATGAGCAGTTCTTC. Its translation: CASRTQMKAGGHEQFF.

The genes are TRBV27 and TRBJ1-1; the D is unclear. Germline V lookup: CDR1 MNHEY, CDR2 SMNVEV (reference sequence). Trimming took off 3 bases at V and 1 base at J, with 12 bases between the two ends. CDR3 length: 15 amino acids. The CDR3, as DNA: TGTGCCAGCAGTTTCCGGTCCGCCGGGAACACTGAAGCTTTCTTT. Its protein is CASSFRSAGNTEAFF.

This sequence joins TRBV28 and TRBJ2-7; D is possibly TRBD1 (5 bases). V lost 8 bases and J 0 bases, leaving 29 bases between the germline ends. The CDR3 runs to 19 residues. The V gene's germline CDR1 is MDHEN and CDR2 SYDVKM. CDR3 DNA sequence: TGTGCCAGCTCCCAAGGACCCAGGGATATTTATTTTAGCTCCTACGAGCAGTACTTC. The encoded protein is CASSQGPRDIYFSSYEQYF. The full variable domain, rest sourced from reference TRBV28 and TRBJ2-7, is DVKVTQSSRYLVKRTGEKVFLECVQDMDHENMFWYRQDPGLGLRLIYFSYDVKMKEKGDIPEGYSVSREKKERFSLILESASTNQTSMYLCASSQGPRDIYFSSYEQYFGPGTRLTVT.

The rearrangement links TRBV7-2 to TRBJ1-2; D unresolved. Germline loops: CDR1 SGHTA, CDR2 FQGNSA. V lost 5 bases, J lost 7 bases, and 11 bases lay in between. The length of the CDR3 is 12 residues. CDR3 loop: CASSVSPGGYTF. The DNA of the CDR3 is TGTGCCAGCAGCGTCAGTCCGGGTGGCTACACCTTC. Together with reference TRBV7-2 and TRBJ1-2, the CDR3 gives the full variable domain: GAGVSQSPSNKVTEKGKDVELRCDPISGHTALYWYRQSLGQGLEFLIYFQGNSAPDKSGLPSDRFSAERTGGSVSTLTIQRTQQEDSAVYLCASSVSPGGYTFGSGTRLTVV.

This clone has only one observation. The chain recombines TRBV10-3 with TRBJ2-5; a weak D match, TRBD1 (6 bases). V dropped 0 bases and J dropped 5 bases, with 16 bases sitting between them. The CDR3 is 16 amino acids. Germline values: CDR1 ENHRY, CDR2 SYGVKD. CDR3 sequence reads: CAISESTGQRGETQYF. DNA for the CDR3: TGTGCCATCAGTGAGTCGACAGGCCAAAGGGGGGAGACCCAGTACTTC.

The chain uses TRBV21-1 and TRBJ2-6; TRBD2, the D gene given by the table, was not confirmed from the DNA. TRBV21-1 is listed as a pseudogene. This CDR3 has 18 residues. The CDR3 bases are TGTGCCAGCAGCAAAGCGCTGGCGGTACTATCTGGGGCCAACGTCCTGACTTTC. Protein: CASSKALAVLSGANVLTF.

The CDR3 DNA reads as TGTGCCAGCAGCCAAGAGGCCAGACTCTCAGATACGCAGTATTTT. Amino acid sequence: CASSQEARLSDTQYF. The chain recombines TRBV3-1 (or the pseudogene TRBV3-2) with TRBJ2-3; D is unclear. CDR1 and CDR2 from the germline V gene are LGHDT and YNNKEL (reference sequence). The V and J ends lost 0 bases and 4 bases respectively, with 11 bases between them. The CDR3 is 15 residues long.

This clone appeared a single time. V usage is TRBV29-1 and J usage is TRBJ2-1, with 9 bases aligning to TRBD2. J lost 5 bases, V lost 8 bases, and 10 bases had no gene match. CDR3 length equals 14 residues. Germline CDR1 SQVTM, CDR2 ANQGSEA. CDR3 amino acids: CSLSVVAGDNEQFF. CDR3 coding DNA: TGCAGCCTGAGTGTGGTAGCGGGAGACAATGAGCAGTTCTTC.

This sequence joins TRBV20-1 and TRBJ2-5, with D hard to call. With 6 bases removed from V and 4 bases from J, the gap between germline ends came to 9 bases. Germline CDR1 is DFQATT and CDR2 is SNEGSKA (reference sequence). The CDR3 has 11 amino acids. CDR3 nucleotide sequence: TGCAGTGCAACGTGGGGAGAGACCCAGTACTTC. Amino acid sequence: CSATWGETQYF.